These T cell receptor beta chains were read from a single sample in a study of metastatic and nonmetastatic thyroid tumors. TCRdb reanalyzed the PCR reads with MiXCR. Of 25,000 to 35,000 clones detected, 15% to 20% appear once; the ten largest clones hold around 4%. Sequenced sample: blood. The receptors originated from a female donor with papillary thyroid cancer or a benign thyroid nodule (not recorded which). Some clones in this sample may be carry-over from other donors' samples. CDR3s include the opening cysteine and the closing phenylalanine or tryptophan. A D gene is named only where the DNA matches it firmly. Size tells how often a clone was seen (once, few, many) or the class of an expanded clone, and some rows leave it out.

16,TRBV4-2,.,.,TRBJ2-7,TGTGCCAGCAGCCAAGATTTGAGTCATAACGCCTACGAGCAGTACTTC,CASSQDLSHNAYEQYF
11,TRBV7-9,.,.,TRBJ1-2,TGTGCCAGCAGTAGACAGTGTGGCTACACCTTC,CASSRQCGYTF
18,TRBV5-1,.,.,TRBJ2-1,TGCGCCAGCAGCTTTACCCCATCGGAGAGAAGCTCCTACAATGAGCAGTTCTTC,CASSFTPSERSSYNEQFF
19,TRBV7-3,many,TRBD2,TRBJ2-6,TGTGCCAGCAGCTTAACTCCCACTAGCGGAAGCTCTGGGGCCAACGTCCTGACTTTC,CASSLTPTSGSSGANVLTF
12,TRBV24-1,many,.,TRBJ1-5,TGTGCCACCAGTGCCGGGGGCCAGCCCCAGCATTTT,CATSAGGQPQHF
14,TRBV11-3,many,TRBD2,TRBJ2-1,TGTGCCAGCAGCGCCGGGGGGGCCGTTAATGAGCAGTTCTTC,CASSAGGAVNEQFF
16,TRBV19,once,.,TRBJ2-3,TGTGCCAGTAGCCTTCTTGGGCGCAGCCGCACAGATACGCAGTATTTT,CASSLLGRSRTDTQYF
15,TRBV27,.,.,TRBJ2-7,TGTGCCAGGAGTTTTAGGGGGGAGGGTTCCTACGAGCAGTACTTC,CARSFRGEGSYEQYF
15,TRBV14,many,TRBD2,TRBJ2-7,TGTGCCAGCAGCCAAGAACTAGCGGGTTTTTACGAGCAGTACTTC,CASSQELAGFYEQYF
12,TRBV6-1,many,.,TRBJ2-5,TGTGCCAGCAGCTCCATCCAAGAGACCCAGTACTTC,CASSSIQETQYF
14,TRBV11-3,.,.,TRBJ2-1,TGTGCCAGCAGCCTAAGGTACGGAGACAATGAGAAGTTCTTC,CASSLRYGDNEKFF
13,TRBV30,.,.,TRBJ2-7,TGTGCCTGGAGTGTCGGAGTTGTTAGGGAGCAGTACTTC,CAWSVGVVREQYF
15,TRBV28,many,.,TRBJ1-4,TGTGCCAGCAGTACCACAGGGAAAGTTAATGAAAAACTGTTTTTT,CASSTTGKVNEKLFF
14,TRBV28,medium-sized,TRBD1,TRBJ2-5,TGTGCCAGCGCGACAGGGGGGGAGGGGGAGACCCAGTACTTC,CASATGGEGETQYF
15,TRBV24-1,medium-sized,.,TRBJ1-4,TGTGCCACCAGTGATTTGGGGAAAAATAATGAAAAACTGTTTTTT,CATSDLGKNNEKLFF
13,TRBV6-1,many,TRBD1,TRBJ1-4,TGTGCCGCCAGGGACAGGGGGCGCGAAAAACTGTTTTTT,CAARDRGREKLFF
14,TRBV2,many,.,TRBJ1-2,TGTGCCAGCAGTGAGTCTCTTATCGGGCTCGGCTACACCTTC,CASSESLIGLGYTF
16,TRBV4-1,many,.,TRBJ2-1,TGCGCCAGCAGCCAGAATAGCGTTTACTCCTACAATGAGCAGTTCTTC,CASSQNSVYSYNEQFF
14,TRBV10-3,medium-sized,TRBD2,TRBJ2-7,TGTGCCATCAGTGCGACTAGCGGGAGGGACGAGCAGTACTTC,CAISATSGRDEQYF
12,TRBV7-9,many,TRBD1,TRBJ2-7,TGTGCCAGCAGGTGGACAGGGGGCGAGCAGTACTTC,CASRWTGGEQYF
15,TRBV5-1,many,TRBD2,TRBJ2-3,TGCGCCAGCAGCTTTGGTAGCGGGAGGGGCGATACGCAGTATTTT,CASSFGSGRGDTQYF
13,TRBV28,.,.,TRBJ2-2,TGTGCCAGCAGTCGGAGGGGGACCGGGGAGCTGTTTTTT,CASSRRGTGELFF
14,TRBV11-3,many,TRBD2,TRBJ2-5,TGTGCCAGCAGCTCGACTAGCGGGAGGGAGACCCAGTACTTC,CASSSTSGRETQYF
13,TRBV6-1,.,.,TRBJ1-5,TGTGCCAGCAGGAAGTGGTGGGTTCAGCCCCAGCATTTT,CASRKWWVQPQHF
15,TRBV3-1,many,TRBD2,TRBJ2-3,TGTGCCAGCAGCCCCACTAGCGGGAGCACAGATACGCAGTATTTT,CASSPTSGSTDTQYF
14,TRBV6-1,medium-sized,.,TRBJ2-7,TGTGCCAGCAGTGGGCGGGACTGGACCTACGAGCAGTACTTC,CASSGRDWTYEQYF
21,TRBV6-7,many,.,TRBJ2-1,TGTGCCAGCAGTTACTCCGGGGCGGGACCCCACCGCCACCTCTCTCGGAATGAGCAGTTCTTC,CASSYSGAGPHRHLSRNEQFF
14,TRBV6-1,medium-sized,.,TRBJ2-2,TGTGCCAGCAGCCAACGGGGCTACACCGGGGAGCTGTTTTTT,CASSQRGYTGELFF
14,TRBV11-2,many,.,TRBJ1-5,TGTGCCAGCAGCTTACTCGGGGGGAGTCAGCCCCAGCATTTT,CASSLLGGSQPQHF
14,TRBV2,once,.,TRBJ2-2,TGTGCCAGCAGTGGGGGTACTCCCGACGGGCAGCTGTTTTTT,CASSGGTPDGQLFF
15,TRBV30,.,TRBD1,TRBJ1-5,TGTGCCTGGAGTGCAGGGGGATTTAACAATCAGCCCCAGCATTTT,CAWSAGGFNNQPQHF
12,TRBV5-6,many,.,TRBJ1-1,TGTGCCAGCAGCTTGCCGGGAGGGCGGGCTTTCTTT,CASSLPGGRAFF
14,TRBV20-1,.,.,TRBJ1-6,TGCAGTGCCCGACACCCCTCCTATAATTCACCCCTCCACTTT,CSARHPSYNSPLHF
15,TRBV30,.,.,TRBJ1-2,TGTGCCTGGAGTTTCCGACAGGTGGCACTGGGGGGCTACACCTTC,CAWSFRQVALGGYTF
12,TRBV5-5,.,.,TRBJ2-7,TGTGCCAGCAGTTTAATATCGGACGAGCAGTACTTC,CASSLISDEQYF
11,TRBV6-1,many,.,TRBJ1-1,TGTGCCAGCAGAGGGCCCAGCGGAGCTTTCTTT,CASRGPSGAFF
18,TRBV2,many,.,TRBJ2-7,TGTGCCAGCAGTGAAGCTTGGGCAGGGGGGTTTCTCACCTACGAGCAGTACTTC,CASSEAWAGGFLTYEQYF
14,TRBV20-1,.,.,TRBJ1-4,TGCAGTGCTACGGGGGGCGAAATGAACGAAAAACTGTTTTTT,CSATGGEMNEKLFF
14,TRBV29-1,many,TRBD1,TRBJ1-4,TGCAGCGCCGGGACAGGGGGCGCGGGTGAAAAACTGTTTTTT,CSAGTGGAGEKLFF
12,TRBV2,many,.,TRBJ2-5,TGTGCCAGTTTCGGGCCCCAAGAGACCCAGTACTTC,CASFGPQETQYF
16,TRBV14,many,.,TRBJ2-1,TGTGCCAGCAGCCAAGGTTTACCGGGAGTGGGTAATGAGCAGTTCTTC,CASSQGLPGVGNEQFF
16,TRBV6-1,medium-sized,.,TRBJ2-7,TGTGCCAGCAGCCAACACCGGACGGGGAAGGGCCACGAGCAGTACTTC,CASSQHRTGKGHEQYF
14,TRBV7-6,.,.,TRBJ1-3,TGTGCCAGCAGCACCACAGTCTCTGGAAACACCATATATTTT,CASSTTVSGNTIYF
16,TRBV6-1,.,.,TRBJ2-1,TGTGCCAGCAGCAGGCTTGTGAGTCGGGAACACAATGAGCAGTTATTC,CASSRLVSREHNEQLF
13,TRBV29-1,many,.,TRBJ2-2,TGCAGCGTTCGAGAGGGTGGCACCGGGGAGCTGTTTTTT,CSVREGGTGELFF
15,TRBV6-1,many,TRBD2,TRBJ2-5,TGTGCCAGCAGTAGGACTAGGACTAGCCTGGAGACCCAGTACTTC,CASSRTRTSLETQYF
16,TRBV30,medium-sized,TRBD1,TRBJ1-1,TGTGCCTGGACCTCCCAGGGGGGGGCCGGGAACACTGAAGCTTTCTTT,CAWTSQGGAGNTEAFF
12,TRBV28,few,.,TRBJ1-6,TGTGCCAGCACCCCCCCGCGTGGGCCCCTCCACTTT,CASTPPRGPLHF
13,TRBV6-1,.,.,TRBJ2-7,TGTGCCAGCAGCCCCTGGGCTAAGTACGAGCAGTACTTC,CASSPWAKYEQYF
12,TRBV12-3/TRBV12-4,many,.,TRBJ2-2,TGTGCCAGCAGCCGAGGGACCGGGGAGCTGTTTTTT,CASSRGTGELFF
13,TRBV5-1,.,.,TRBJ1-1,TGCGCCAGCAGCTACCAAGGGGAAAATGAAGCTTTCTTT,CASSYQGENEAFF
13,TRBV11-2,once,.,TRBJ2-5,TGTGCCAGCAGCTTAGCGGTTAGGGAGACCCAGTACTTC,CASSLAVRETQYF
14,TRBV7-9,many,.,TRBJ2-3,TGTGCCAGCAGCCGCCAGACTAGCACAGATACGCAGTATTTT,CASSRQTSTDTQYF
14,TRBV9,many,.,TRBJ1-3,TGTGCCAGCAGCGTAGGAGGGATGGTAAACACCATATATTTT,CASSVGGMVNTIYF
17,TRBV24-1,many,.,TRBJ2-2,TGTGCCACCAGTCCAGCGGGCGGACGAAATGAACACGGGGAGCTGTTTTTT,CATSPAGGRNEHGELFF
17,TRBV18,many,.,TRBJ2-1,TGTGCCAGCTCACCAGCTAGGGGAGCGGGCTCCTACAATGAGCAGTTCTTC,CASSPARGAGSYNEQFF
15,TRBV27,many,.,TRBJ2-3,TGTGCCAGCAGTTTGACAGGGAGGACCACAGATACGCAGTATTTT,CASSLTGRTTDTQYF
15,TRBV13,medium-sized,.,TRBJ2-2,TGTGCCAGCAGCCCCAGGACTGGATCTACCGGGGAGCTGTTTTTT,CASSPRTGSTGELFF
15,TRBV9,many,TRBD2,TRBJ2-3,TGTGCCAGCAGCGTGGCGGGAGAGAGTTGGGATACGCAGTATTTT,CASSVAGESWDTQYF
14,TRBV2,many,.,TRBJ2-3,TGTGAATCCAGGGGGGGAGGGACCACAGATACGCAGTATTTT,CESRGGGTTDTQYF